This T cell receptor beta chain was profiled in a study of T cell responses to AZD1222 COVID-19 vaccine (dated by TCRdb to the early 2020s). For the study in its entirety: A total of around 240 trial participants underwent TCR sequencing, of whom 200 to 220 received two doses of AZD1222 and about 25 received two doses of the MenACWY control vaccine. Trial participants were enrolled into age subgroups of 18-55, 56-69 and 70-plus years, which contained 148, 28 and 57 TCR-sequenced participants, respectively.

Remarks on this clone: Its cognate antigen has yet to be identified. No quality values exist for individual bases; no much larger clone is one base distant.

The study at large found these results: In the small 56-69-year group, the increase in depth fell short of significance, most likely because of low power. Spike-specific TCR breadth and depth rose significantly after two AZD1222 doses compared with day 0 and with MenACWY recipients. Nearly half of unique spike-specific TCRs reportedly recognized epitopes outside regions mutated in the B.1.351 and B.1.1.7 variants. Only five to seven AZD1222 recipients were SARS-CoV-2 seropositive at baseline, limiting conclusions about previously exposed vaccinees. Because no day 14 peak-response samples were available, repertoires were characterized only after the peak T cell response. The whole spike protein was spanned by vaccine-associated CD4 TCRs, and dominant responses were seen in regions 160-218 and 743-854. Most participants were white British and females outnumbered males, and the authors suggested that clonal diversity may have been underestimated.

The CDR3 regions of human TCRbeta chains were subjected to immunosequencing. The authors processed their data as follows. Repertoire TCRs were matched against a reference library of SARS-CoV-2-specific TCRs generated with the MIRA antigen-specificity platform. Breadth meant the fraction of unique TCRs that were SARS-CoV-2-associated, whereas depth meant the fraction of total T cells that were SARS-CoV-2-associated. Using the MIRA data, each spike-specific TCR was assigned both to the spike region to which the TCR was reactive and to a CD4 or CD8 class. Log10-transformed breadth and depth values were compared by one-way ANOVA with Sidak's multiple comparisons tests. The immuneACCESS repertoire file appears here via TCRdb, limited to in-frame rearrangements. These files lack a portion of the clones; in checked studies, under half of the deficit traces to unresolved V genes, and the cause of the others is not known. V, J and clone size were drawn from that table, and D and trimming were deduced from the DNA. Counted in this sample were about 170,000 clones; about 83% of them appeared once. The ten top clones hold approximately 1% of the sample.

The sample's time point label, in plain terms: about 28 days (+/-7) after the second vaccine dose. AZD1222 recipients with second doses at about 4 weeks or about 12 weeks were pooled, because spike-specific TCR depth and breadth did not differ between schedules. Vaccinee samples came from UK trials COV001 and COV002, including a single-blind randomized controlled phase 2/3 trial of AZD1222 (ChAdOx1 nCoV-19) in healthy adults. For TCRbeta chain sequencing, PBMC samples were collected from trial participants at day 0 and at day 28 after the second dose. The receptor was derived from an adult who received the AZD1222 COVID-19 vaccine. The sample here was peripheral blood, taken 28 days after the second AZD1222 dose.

The CDR3 region reads CASRPSTESPLHF. The DNA sequence follows: TGTGCCAGCAGGCCCTCGACGGAGTCACCCCTCCACTTT. The receptor chain draws on TRBV7-9 and TRBJ1-6; no D gene is confidently identified. The CDR3 goes from the cysteine to the phenylalanine over 13 residues. Only CDR3 DNA is held: 39 bases, read in frame from base 1. Based on the germline V gene (reference sequence), the CDR1 and CDR2 sequences are SEHNR and FQNEAQ. V was cut back by 6 bases and J by 10 bases, leaving a gap of 13 bases between them.